Sequencing of this T cell receptor (beta chain) was carried out in a study of T cells after yellow fever vaccination. Study in general: Any fraction with a low cell number was prepared using SMART-Seq v4 Ultra Low Input. General study findings and limits: Although the secondary response was weaker, it peaked faster, at day 5 versus 15. Clones from primary vaccination mostly reappeared after the booster (around 96% CD4, 88% CD8).

The TCR cDNA carried a universal primer site and UMIs from 5'RACE template switching. From the 5' RACE reads, TCRdb called clonotypes with MiXCR, one entry per CDR3 protein. Of 400,000 or so distinct CDR3 sequences listed, roughly 6.1% are singletons. The CDR3 consists of 15 residues. With 4 bases removed from V and 7 bases from J, the gap between germline ends came to 17 bases. Germline V gene data show CDR1 as LGHNA and CDR2 as YSLEER. For this clonotype: As yet, its antigen is unknown.

Sample: PBMCs, taken 5 days after the yellow fever booster vaccination. The clonotype originates from a man in his thirties or forties who received the YFV17D yellow fever vaccine. The chain employs TRBV4-3 and TRBJ2-4, with D perhaps TRBD2 (6 bases). The CDR3 DNA reads as TGCGCCAGCAGCCCGGACGGGGGATACGGGAACATTCAGTACTTC. Its protein is CASSPDGGYGNIQYF.